This T cell receptor (beta chain) was identified during a study of cytomegalovirus exposure and HLA in healthy donors. The overall study: The 120 or so validation repertoires used a platform that matched the one used for the 500 to 700 first-cohort repertoires, as a later analysis reported.

CDR3 length: 14 residues. The germline CDR1 and CDR2 sequences are SGHTA and FQGNSA. V was cut by 2 bases and J by 4 bases, with 12 bases left in between. Whole-study results and caveats: It was about 150 TCR beta chains that were listed as cytomegalovirus-associated. According to a subsequent analysis, TCR clusters identified in the first cohort showed a tendency to co-occur across the 100 to 150 validation repertoires.

The approximately 120-subject validation cohort, separate from the roughly 700-subject first cohort, included the donors. In regard to this clone: Its antigen remains unidentified.

Method: immunoSEQ multiplex PCR; TCRdb's copy keeps in-frame clones and lacks some. The sample has about 110,000 clones; 70% to 90% are singletons. The chain couples TRBV7-2 to TRBJ2-7; D remains unclear. The source of this sequence is a woman aged 25 to 45 in good health and CMV-seropositive. The sample consisted of PBMCs. CDR3 sequence reads: CASSLSPLGYEQYF. In DNA form, the CDR3 reads TGTGCCAGCAGCTTAAGTCCTCTCGGGTACGAGCAGTACTTC.